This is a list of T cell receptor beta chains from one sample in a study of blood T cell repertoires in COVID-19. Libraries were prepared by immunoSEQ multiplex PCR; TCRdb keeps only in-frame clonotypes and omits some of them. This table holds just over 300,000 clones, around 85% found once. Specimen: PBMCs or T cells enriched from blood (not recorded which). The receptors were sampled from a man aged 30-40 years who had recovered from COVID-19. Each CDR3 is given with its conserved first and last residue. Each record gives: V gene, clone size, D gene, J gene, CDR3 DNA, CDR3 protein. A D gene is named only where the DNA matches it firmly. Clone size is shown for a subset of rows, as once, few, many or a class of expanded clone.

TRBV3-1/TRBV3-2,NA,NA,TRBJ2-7,TGTGCCAGCAGCCTACTAGGATACGAGCAGTACTTC,CASSLLGYEQYF
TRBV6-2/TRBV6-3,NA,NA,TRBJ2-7,TGTGCCAGCAGTTATAATCCGGGCTACGAGCAGTACTTC,CASSYNPGYEQYF
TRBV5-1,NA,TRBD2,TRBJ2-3,TGCGCCAGCAGCACCGCTAGCGGTGGGCAGGATACGCAGTATTTT,CASSTASGGQDTQYF
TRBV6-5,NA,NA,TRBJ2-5,TGTGCCAGCACCCCACGGAGAGACCAAGAGACCCAGTACTTC,CASTPRRDQETQYF
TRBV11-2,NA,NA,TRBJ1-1,TGTGCCAGCAGCCCCGCGGACAGTGAAGCTTTCTTT,CASSPADSEAFF
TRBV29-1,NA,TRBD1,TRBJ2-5,TGCAGCGTGGGACAGGGAGCATACCAAGAGACCCAGTACTTC,CSVGQGAYQETQYF
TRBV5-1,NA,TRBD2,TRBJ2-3,TGCGCCAGCAGCTTGTCGCGGGGGGGAGGTGTCACAGATACGCAGTATTTT,CASSLSRGGGVTDTQYF
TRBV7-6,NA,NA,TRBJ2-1,TGTGCCAGCAGCTACGATCGCGACAATGAGCAGTTCTTC,CASSYDRDNEQFF
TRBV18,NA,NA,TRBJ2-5,TGTGCCAGCTCACCGAGGGCTAACCAAGAGACCCAGTACTTC,CASSPRANQETQYF
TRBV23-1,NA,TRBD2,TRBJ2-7,TGCGCGATAGACAGGGTAAGACTAGCGGGGGGGCTGTACGAGCAGTACTTC,CAIDRVRLAGGLYEQYF
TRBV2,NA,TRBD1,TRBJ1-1,TGTGCCAGCAGCCGAGGGGGGACAGGGGCGACTGAAGCTTTCTTT,CASSRGGTGATEAFF
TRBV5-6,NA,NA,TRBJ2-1,TGTGCCAGCAGCGGGGTACTAGGAGGTCATGAGCAGTTCTTC,CASSGVLGGHEQFF
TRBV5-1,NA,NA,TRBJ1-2,TGCGCCAGCAGCTTGTCGGCGGCGGAGGATGGCTACACCTTC,CASSLSAAEDGYTF
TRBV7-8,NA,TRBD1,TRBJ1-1,TGTGCCAGCAGCCGAGAGACAGGGGTCACTGAAGCTTTCTTT,CASSRETGVTEAFF
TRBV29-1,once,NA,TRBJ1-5,TGCAGCGTTCGGGAGAATAGCAATCAGCCCCAGCATTTT,CSVRENSNQPQHF
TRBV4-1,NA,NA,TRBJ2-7,TGCGCCAGCAGCCAGGGGGGGCAGGGTTCCTACGAGCAGTACTTC,CASSQGGQGSYEQYF
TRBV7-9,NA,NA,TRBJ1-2,TGTGCCAGCAGCCCCGGGGCAGGGGCTCACTATGGCTACACCTTC,CASSPGAGAHYGYTF
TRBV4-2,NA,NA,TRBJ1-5,TGTGCCAGCAGCCAACAGGGATATAGCAATCAGCCCCAGCATTTT,CASSQQGYSNQPQHF
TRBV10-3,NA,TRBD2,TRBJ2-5,TGTGCCATCAGTGAGTCGACAAGCGGGGGGCCCCAAGAGACCCAGTACTTC,CAISESTSGGPQETQYF
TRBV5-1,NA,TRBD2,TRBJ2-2,TGCGCCAGCAGCAACCTTAGCGGGGGGGCCAACACCGGGGAGCTGTTTTTT,CASSNLSGGANTGELFF
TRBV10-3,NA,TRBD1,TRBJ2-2,TGTGCCATCAGTGCCGGGACAGGGGGCACCGGGGAGCTGTTTTTT,CAISAGTGGTGELFF
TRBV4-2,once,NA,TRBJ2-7,TGTGCCAGCAGCCAAGATCTTGCGAGTTACGAGCAGTACTTC,CASSQDLASYEQYF
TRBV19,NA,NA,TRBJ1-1,TGTGCCAGTAGTATGTCCAGGTACACTGAAGCTTTCTTT,CASSMSRYTEAFF
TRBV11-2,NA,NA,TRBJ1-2,TGTGCCAGCAGCTTAGATTTGGGCGATGGTGGCTACACCTTC,CASSLDLGDGGYTF
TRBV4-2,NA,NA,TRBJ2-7,TGTGCCAGCAGCCACCTTCCTGGGGGGGCTTACGAGCAGTACTTC,CASSHLPGGAYEQYF
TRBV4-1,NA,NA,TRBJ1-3,TGCGCCAGCAGCCCCCTATGGGGGGTATCTGGAAACACCATATATTTT,CASSPLWGVSGNTIYF
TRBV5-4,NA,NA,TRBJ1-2,TGTGCCAGCAGCTTGGTCCGGGGGGGCTTTAGCAACTATGGCTACACCTTC,CASSLVRGGFSNYGYTF
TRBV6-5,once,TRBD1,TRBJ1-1,TGTGCCAGCAAGCAGGGGGTCACTGAAGCTTTCTTT,CASKQGVTEAFF
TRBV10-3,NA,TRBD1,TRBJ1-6,TGTGCCATCAGTGTGACAGGGAATAATTCACCCCTCCACTTT,CAISVTGNNSPLHF
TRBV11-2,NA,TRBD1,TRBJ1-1,TGTGCCAGCAGCTCCGCCCTGACAGGGAAAATCTCACGACACACTGAAGCTTTCTTT,CASSSALTGKISRHTEAFF